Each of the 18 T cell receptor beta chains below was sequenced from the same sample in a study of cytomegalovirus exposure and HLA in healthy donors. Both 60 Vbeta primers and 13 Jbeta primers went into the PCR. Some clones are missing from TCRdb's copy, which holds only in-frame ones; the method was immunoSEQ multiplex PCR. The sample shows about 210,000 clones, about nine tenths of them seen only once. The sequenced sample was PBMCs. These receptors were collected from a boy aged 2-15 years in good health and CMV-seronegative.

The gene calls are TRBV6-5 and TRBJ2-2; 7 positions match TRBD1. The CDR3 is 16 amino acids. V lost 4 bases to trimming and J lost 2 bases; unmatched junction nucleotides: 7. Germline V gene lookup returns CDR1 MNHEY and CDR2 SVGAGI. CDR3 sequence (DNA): TGTGCCAGCAGTTTCCCCGGGACAGCAAACACCGGGGAGCTGTTTTTT. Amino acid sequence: CASSFPGTANTGELFF.

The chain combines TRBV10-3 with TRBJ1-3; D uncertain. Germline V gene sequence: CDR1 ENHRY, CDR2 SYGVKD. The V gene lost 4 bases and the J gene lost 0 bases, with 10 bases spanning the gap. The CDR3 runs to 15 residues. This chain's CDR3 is CAISVNALSGNTIYF. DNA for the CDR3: TGTGCCATCAGTGTCAATGCGCTCTCTGGAAACACCATATATTTT.

The CDR3 sequence: CASSPFYEQYF. CDR3 nucleotide sequence: TGTGCCAGCTCACCCTTCTACGAGCAGTACTTC. The chain joins TRBV18 to TRBJ2-5; D gene unclear. TRBJ2-7 matches the DNA end more closely, so the J call is doubtful. CDR3 length: 11 residues. Looked up from germline, CDR1 is KGHSH and CDR2 is LQKENI.

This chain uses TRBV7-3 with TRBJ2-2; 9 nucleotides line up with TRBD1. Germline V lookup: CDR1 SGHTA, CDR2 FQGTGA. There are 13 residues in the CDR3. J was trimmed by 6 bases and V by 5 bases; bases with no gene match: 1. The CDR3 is CASSRQGAGELFF. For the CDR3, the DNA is TGTGCCAGCAGCCGACAGGGGGCCGGGGAGCTGTTTTTT.

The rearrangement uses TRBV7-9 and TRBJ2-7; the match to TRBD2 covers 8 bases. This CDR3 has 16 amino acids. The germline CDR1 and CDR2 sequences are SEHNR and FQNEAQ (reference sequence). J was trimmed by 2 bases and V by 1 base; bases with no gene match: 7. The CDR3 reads CASSLGERGSAYEQYF. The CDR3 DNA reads TGTGCCAGCAGCTTAGGAGAGCGGGGGAGCGCCTACGAGCAGTACTTC.

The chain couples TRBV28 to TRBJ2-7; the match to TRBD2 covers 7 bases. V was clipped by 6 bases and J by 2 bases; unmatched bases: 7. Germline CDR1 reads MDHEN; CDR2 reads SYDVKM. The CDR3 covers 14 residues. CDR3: CASSFGTTTYEQYF. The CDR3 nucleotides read TGTGCCAGCAGCTTTGGGACTACTACCTACGAGCAGTACTTC. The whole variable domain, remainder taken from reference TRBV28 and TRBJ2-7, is DVKVTQSSRYLVKRTGEKVFLECVQDMDHENMFWYRQDPGLGLRLIYFSYDVKMKEKGDIPEGYSVSREKKERFSLILESASTNQTSMYLCASSFGTTTYEQYFGPGTRLTVT.

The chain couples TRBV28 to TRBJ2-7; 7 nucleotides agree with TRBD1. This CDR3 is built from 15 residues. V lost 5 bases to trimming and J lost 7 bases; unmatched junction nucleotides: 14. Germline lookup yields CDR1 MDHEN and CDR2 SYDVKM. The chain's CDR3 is CASSGTTGQPKEQYF. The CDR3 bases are TGTGCCAGCAGTGGTACTACGGGACAGCCAAAAGAGCAGTACTTC.

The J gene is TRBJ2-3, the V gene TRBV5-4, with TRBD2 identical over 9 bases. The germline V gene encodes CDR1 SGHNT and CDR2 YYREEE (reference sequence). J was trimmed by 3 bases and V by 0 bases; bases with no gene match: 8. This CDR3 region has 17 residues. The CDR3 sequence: CASSLGLRGGVTDTQYF. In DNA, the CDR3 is TGTGCCAGCAGCTTGGGTTTGCGGGGGGGGGTAACAGATACGCAGTATTTT.

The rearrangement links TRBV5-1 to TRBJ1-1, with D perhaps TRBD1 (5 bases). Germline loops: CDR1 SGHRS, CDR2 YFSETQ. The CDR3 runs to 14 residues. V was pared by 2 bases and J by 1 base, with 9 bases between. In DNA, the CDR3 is TGCGCCAGCAGCTTCCTAGGGGAGAACACTGAAGCTTTCTTT. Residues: CASSFLGENTEAFF. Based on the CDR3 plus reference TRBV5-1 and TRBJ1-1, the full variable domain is KAGVTQTPRYLIKTRGQQVTLSCSPISGHRSVSWYQQTPGQGLQFLFEYFSETQRNKGNFPGRFSGRQFSNSRSEMNVSTLELGDSALYLCASSFLGENTEAFFGQGTRLTVV.

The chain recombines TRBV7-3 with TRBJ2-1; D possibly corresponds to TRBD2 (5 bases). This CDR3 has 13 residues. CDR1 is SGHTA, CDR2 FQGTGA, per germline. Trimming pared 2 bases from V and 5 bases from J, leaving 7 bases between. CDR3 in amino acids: CASSLGLNNEQFF. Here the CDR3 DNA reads TGTGCCAGCAGCTTAGGACTCAACAATGAGCAGTTCTTC.

The CDR3 DNA sequence: TGTGCCAGCAGCGTATCGAGCGGGGGCCAAGAGACCCAGTACTTC. Encoded protein: CASSVSSGGQETQYF. V is TRBV9 and J is TRBJ2-5; TRBD2 agrees at 8 bases. V lost 1 base, J lost 1 base, and 3 bases stayed unmatched. Germline CDR1 reads SGDLS; CDR2 reads YYNGEE. The CDR3 consists of 15 residues.

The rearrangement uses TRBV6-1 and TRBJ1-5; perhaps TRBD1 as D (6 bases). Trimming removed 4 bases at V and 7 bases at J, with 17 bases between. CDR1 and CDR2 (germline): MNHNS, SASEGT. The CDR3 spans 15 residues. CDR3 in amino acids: CASSVQTGWGQPQHF. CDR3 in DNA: TGTGCCAGCAGTGTCCAAACAGGGTGGGGGCAGCCCCAGCATTTT.

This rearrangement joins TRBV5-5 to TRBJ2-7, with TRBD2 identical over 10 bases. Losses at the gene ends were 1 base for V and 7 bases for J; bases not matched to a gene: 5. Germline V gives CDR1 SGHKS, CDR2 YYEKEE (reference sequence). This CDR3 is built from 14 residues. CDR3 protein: CASSLLAGAREQYF. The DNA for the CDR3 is TGTGCCAGCAGCTTGCTAGCGGGAGCTCGTGAGCAGTACTTC.

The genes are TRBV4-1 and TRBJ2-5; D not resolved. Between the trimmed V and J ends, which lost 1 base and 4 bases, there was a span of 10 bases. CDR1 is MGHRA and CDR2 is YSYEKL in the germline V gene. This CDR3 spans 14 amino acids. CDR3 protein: CASSQAFRRETQYF. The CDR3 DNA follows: TGCGCCAGCAGCCAAGCGTTCCGTCGAGAGACCCAGTACTTC.

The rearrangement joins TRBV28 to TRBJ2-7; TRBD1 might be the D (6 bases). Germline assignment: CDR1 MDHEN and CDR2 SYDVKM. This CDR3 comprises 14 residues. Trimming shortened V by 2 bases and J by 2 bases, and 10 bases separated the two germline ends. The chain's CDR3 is CASSLTGNTYEQYF. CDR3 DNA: TGTGCCAGCAGTTTAACAGGGAATACCTACGAGCAGTACTTC.

CDR3 coding DNA: TGTGCCAGCAGCTTCGGGCCCAGGGGGGAGGAGACCCAGTACTTC. It encodes CASSFGPRGEETQYF. V and J are TRBV7-9 and TRBJ2-5, with a tentative D call TRBD1 (7 bases). V was cut by 3 bases and J by 5 bases, with 16 bases left in between. CDR3 length: 15 residues. Per the germline V gene, CDR1 is SEHNR and CDR2 is FQNEAQ (reference sequence).

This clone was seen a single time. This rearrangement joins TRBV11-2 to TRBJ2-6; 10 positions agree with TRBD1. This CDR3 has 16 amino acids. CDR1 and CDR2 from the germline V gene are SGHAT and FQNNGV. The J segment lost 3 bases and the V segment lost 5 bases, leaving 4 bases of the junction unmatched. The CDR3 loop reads CASSKGQGYGANVLTF. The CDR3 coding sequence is TGTGCCAGCAGCAAGGGACAGGGGTATGGGGCCAACGTCCTGACTTTC.

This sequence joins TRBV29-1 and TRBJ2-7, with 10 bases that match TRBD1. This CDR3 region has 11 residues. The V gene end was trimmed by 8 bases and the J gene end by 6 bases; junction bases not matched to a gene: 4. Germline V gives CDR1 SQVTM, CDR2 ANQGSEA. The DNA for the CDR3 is TGCAGCTTCGGACAGGGGGGCGAGCAGTACTTC. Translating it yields CSFGQGGEQYF.